A single sample gave rise to the 6 T cell receptor beta chains below, sequenced in a study of T cells in Graves' hyperthyroidism and ophthalmopathy. It was RNA transcripts that yielded the amplified TCR beta CDR3 regions. A first-round RT-PCR of the TCR CDR3 used the HTBI primer set. TCRdb used MiXCR to reprocess the multiplex PCR reads, holding one entry per CDR3 protein. The sample lists about 360,000 distinct CDR3 sequences; 25% were seen once. The sequenced sample was blood. The receptors were gathered from a man between 50 and 59 years old with Graves' hyperthyroidism.

This clonotype appeared many times. The chain joins TRBV7-3 to TRBJ2-1, with 13 nucleotides matching TRBD2. Germline lookup yields CDR1 SGHTA and CDR2 FQGTGA. The CDR3 runs to 17 residues. J gave up 4 bases and V 5 bases, and 8 bases lay outside the gene matches. In DNA, the CDR3 is TGTGCCAGCAGCCTAGGTAGGACTAGCGGGAGATACAATGAGCAGTTCTTC. Amino acid sequence: CASSLGRTSGRYNEQFF.

The V and J genes are TRBV12-5 and TRBJ2-3; D call uncertain. This CDR3 contains 12 residues. The ends were cut back, 3 bases at V and 2 bases at J, with 3 bases in the middle. The V gene's germline CDR1 is LGHNT and CDR2 FRNRAP. CDR3 loop: CASGFNTDTQYF. The CDR3 region has the DNA TGTGCTAGTGGTTTCAACACAGATACGCAGTATTTT.

This clonotype was counted only a few times. The V and J genes are TRBV24-1 and TRBJ2-2; TRBD2 agrees at 8 bases. Germline CDR1 and CDR2: KGHDR and SFDVKD. There are 13 residues in the CDR3. Trimming at V came to 12 bases and at J to 0 bases, leaving 2 bases not matched to a gene. CDR3 loop: CAALAANTGELFF. CDR3 sequence (DNA): TGTGCCGCACTAGCGGCGAACACCGGGGAGCTGTTTTTT.

This clonotype appeared many times. The rearrangement joins TRBV11-2 to TRBJ2-7, with D possibly matching TRBD2 (6 bases). V lost 4 bases and J 5 bases, leaving 12 bases between the germline ends. Germline lookup yields CDR1 SGHAT and CDR2 FQNNGV. CDR3 length: 13 residues. This CDR3 is CASSSSGVNEQYF. The CDR3 coding sequence is TGTGCCAGCAGCTCCTCGGGGGTGAACGAGCAGTACTTC.

The genes are TRBV29-1 and TRBJ2-7; D possibly uses TRBD1 or TRBD2 (6 bases each). CDR3 length: 15 residues. Germline CDR1 reads SQVTM; CDR2 reads ANQGSEA. Trimming left V 4 bases short and J 4 bases short, with 20 bases between. CDR3 protein: CSVALGGRVGYEQYF. The CDR3 DNA sequence: TGCAGCGTTGCCCTCGGGGGCAGGGTGGGGTACGAGCAGTACTTC.

In this sample, this clonotype turned up many times. The rearrangement uses TRBV6-1 and TRBJ2-1; 8 bases map to TRBD2. CDR1 and CDR2 (germline): MNHNS, SASEGT. CDR3 length equals 15 residues. The junction had 6 bases not matched to a gene; V was cut back by 8 bases and J by 0 bases. The CDR3 sequence: CASSSGGGSYNEQFF. Written as DNA, the CDR3 is TGTGCCAGCTCCTCGGGAGGGGGCTCCTACAATGAGCAGTTCTTC.